A single sample is the source of the 21 T cell receptor beta chains below, sequenced in a study of OX40 agonist ivuxolimab in advanced cancers. The table came from immunoSEQ multiplex PCR; TCRdb's copy has only in-frame clones and leaves some out. The sample gives tens of thousands of clones, more than 70% of which show up once; approximately 3.6% is in the top ten. The material was CD4+ or CD8+ T cells sorted from blood, obtained in a trial of the OX40 agonist ivuxolimab. These receptors originate from an adult with an advanced solid tumor such as melanoma, head and neck, liver or kidney cancer.

The CDR3, as DNA: TGTGCCAGTAGTACCGGGACTAGCGGGAGCGATGAGCAGTTCTTC. Translated, it gives CASSTGTSGSDEQFF. The chain combines TRBV19 with TRBJ2-1, with 14 bases that match TRBD2. CDR1 LNHDA and CDR2 SQIVND come from the germline V gene (reference sequence). The CDR3 loop spans 15 amino acids. The trim removed 4 bases at V and 8 bases at J, leaving 4 bases unmatched.

This sequence joins TRBV6-5 and TRBJ2-7; D is uncertain. Trimming cost V 11 bases and J 3 bases, with 17 bases left between them. Germline-derived CDR1 and CDR2 are MNHEY and SVGAGI. The CDR3 loop spans 13 amino acids. CDR3 sequence reads: CAARRRKGYEQYF. In DNA form, the CDR3 reads TGTGCCGCCAGGCGTCGGAAGGGCTACGAGCAGTACTTC.

The chain uses TRBV6-5 and TRBJ1-2, with 9 bases matching TRBD1. V trimming: 8 bases; J trimming: 5 bases; junction bases outside the gene matches: 12. The germline CDR1 and CDR2 sequences are MNHEY and SVGAGI. The CDR3 totals 15 residues. The CDR3 reads CASGRGGQGEYGYTF. The CDR3 coding sequence is TGTGCCAGCGGTAGGGGGGGACAGGGAGAATATGGCTACACCTTC.

The genes are TRBV30 and TRBJ1-1; D is unclear. The germline gives CDR1 GTSNPN, CDR2 SVGIG (reference sequence). The CDR3 loop spans 14 amino acids. Deletions cut 0 bases from V and 5 bases from J, with 13 bases between. CDR3 sequence reads: CAWSVLGSGTEAFF. CDR3 nucleotides: TGTGCCTGGAGTGTTTTGGGAAGCGGGACTGAAGCTTTCTTT.

The rearrangement joins TRBV6-1 to TRBJ1-1; 10 bases map to TRBD1. The germline gives CDR1 MNHNS, CDR2 SASEGT. The ends lost 7 bases at V and 2 bases at J; junction bases unmatched: 4. CDR3 length equals 14 residues. For the CDR3, the DNA is TGTGCCAGCACCCGGGACAGGGGAAACACTGAAGCTTTCTTT. It is translated as CASTRDRGNTEAFF.

This chain uses TRBV5-1 with TRBJ2-2; no firm D call. The germline V gene has CDR1 SGHRS and CDR2 YFSETQ. This CDR3 is built from 12 residues. The ends were cut back, 4 bases at V and 3 bases at J, with 4 bases in the middle. The CDR3 reads CASSPYTGELFF. DNA of the CDR3: TGCGCCAGCAGCCCGTACACCGGGGAGCTGTTTTTT.

This CDR3 is CATKGLAGVGDTQYF. In nucleotides, the CDR3 is TGTGCCACCAAGGGACTAGCGGGAGTTGGAGATACGCAGTATTTT. The chain uses TRBV27 and TRBJ2-3; 14 positions match TRBD2. The CDR3 covers 15 residues. Germline V gives CDR1 MNHEY, CDR2 SMNVEV (reference sequence). V was clipped by 10 bases and J by 5 bases; unmatched bases: 8.

This chain connects TRBV11-2 to TRBJ1-1; TRBD1 agrees at 7 bases. V lost 3 bases and J lost 4; bases outside the gene matches: 11. This CDR3 spans 16 amino acids. Germline V gives CDR1 SGHAT, CDR2 FQNNGV. The DNA of the CDR3 is TGTGCCAGCAGCTTGGGACAGAGGGGTTTCGGCACTGAAGCTTTCTTT. Translated, it gives CASSLGQRGFGTEAFF. The variable domain in full, with the rest retrieved from reference TRBV11-2 and TRBJ1-1, is EAGVAQSPRYKIIEKRQSVAFWCNPISGHATLYWYQQILGQGPKLLIQFQNNGVVDDSQLPKDRFSAERLKGVDSTLKIQPAKLEDSAVYLCASSLGQRGFGTEAFFGQGTRLTVV.

The chain has TRBV27 and TRBJ1-5, with D unclear. V was shortened by 3 bases and J by 2 bases, with 11 bases between the two germline ends. Germline V lookup: CDR1 MNHEY, CDR2 SMNVEV (reference sequence). The CDR3 sequence is 15 residues long. This chain's CDR3 is CASSLSNLRNQPQHF. The CDR3 DNA sequence: TGTGCCAGCAGTTTGAGTAACCTACGCAATCAGCCCCAGCATTTT.

The chain links TRBV18 to TRBJ1-1; D is uncertain. Trimming left V 2 bases short and J 3 bases short, with 13 bases between. Germline V CDR1 and CDR2: KGHSH, LQKENI. This CDR3 spans 15 amino acids. The CDR3 here is CASSPLGKYYTEAFF. CDR3 bases: TGTGCCAGCTCACCATTGGGCAAATATTACACTGAAGCTTTCTTT.

This clone was seen just once. The chain combines TRBV6-5 with TRBJ2-6; D is possibly TRBD1 (5 bases). V was trimmed by 7 bases and J by 2 bases, leaving 12 bases between them. The CDR3 loop spans 15 amino acids. Germline assignment: CDR1 MNHEY and CDR2 SVGAGI. The CDR3 DNA reads TGTGCCAGCACCACTCTCAGGGCTGGGGCCAACGTCCTGACTTTC. This sequence encodes CASTTLRAGANVLTF.

V gene TRBV4-2 combines with J gene TRBJ1-2; D remains unclear. Germline CDR1 and CDR2: LGHNA and YNFKEQ. There are 15 residues in the CDR3. The V and J ends lost 1 base and 5 bases respectively, with 14 bases between them. CDR3 in amino acids: CASSQGHSTSYGYTF. The CDR3 bases are TGTGCCAGCAGCCAAGGGCACTCGACCTCATATGGCTACACCTTC.

As concerns this clone: Other DNA sequences in this sample translate to the same CDR3. This rearrangement joins TRBV5-1 to TRBJ2-1, with a possible D match to TRBD2 (6 bases). Germline-derived CDR1 and CDR2 are SGHRS and YFSETQ. The V end was cut by 4 bases, the J end by 6 bases, with 17 bases between. The CDR3 is 15 amino acids. CDR3 nucleotides: TGCGCCAGCAGCCGATCGGGGCAGGGAGGCAATGAGCAGTTCTTC. Its protein is CASSRSGQGGNEQFF.

The chain carries TRBV9 and TRBJ2-1; 9 bases are shared with TRBD2. The CDR3 is 15 amino acids. Germline V gene sequence: CDR1 SGDLS, CDR2 YYNGEE. V lost 0 bases to trimming and J lost 12 bases; unmatched junction nucleotides: 10. CDR3 DNA: TGTGCCAGCAGCGTAGTTCTAGCGGGACCGGATGGGCAGTTCTTC. As protein: CASSVVLAGPDGQFF.

The rearrangement joins TRBV28 to TRBJ1-5; TRBD1 matches 8 bases. CDR1 is MDHEN, CDR2 SYDVKM, per germline. The V and J ends lost 7 bases and 7 bases, in that order; junction bases with no gene match: 15. The CDR3 consists of 16 residues. The DNA for the CDR3 is TGTGCCAGCACCCAAGGTTGGCACAGGGGGGGACAGCCCCAGCATTTT. This translates into CASTQGWHRGGQPQHF.

Written as DNA, the CDR3 is TGTGCCAGCAGCCCCCCCGGTCGACCTGGAAACACCATATATTTT. Translation: CASSPPGRPGNTIYF. V is TRBV13 and J is TRBJ1-3; no firm D call. This CDR3 spans 15 amino acids. Germline assignment: CDR1 PRHDT and CDR2 FYEKMQ (reference sequence). V lost 5 bases and J lost 2, with 13 bases in between.

The chain recombines TRBV15 with TRBJ2-5, with 7 bases aligning to TRBD1. The length of the CDR3 is 15 residues. Unmatched junction bases numbered 8, after V lost 2 bases and J lost 5 bases. Germline values: CDR1 LNHNV, CDR2 YYDKDF (reference sequence). The CDR3 DNA sequence: TGTGCCACCAGCAGACCCCGGACAGGTTGGGAGACCCAGTACTTC. This translates into CATSRPRTGWETQYF.

In this sample, this clone turned up a few times. The chain carries TRBV7-2 and TRBJ2-7, with 9 bases matching TRBD2. V was clipped by 4 bases and J by 0 bases; unmatched bases: 10. The CDR3 is made up of 17 amino acids. Germline assignment: CDR1 SGHTA and CDR2 FQGNSA. CDR3 in DNA: TGTGCCAGCAGCTCACTTCCTAGCGGGGCTAGCTCCTACGAGCAGTACTTC. Translated: CASSSLPSGASSYEQYF.

The rearrangement links TRBV19 to TRBJ2-4; D gene ambiguous. The CDR3 has 13 residues. V lost 2 bases to trimming and J lost 8 bases, with 10 bases between them. CDR1 is LNHDA, CDR2 SQIVND, per germline (reference sequence). The CDR3 protein is CASSITVGDIQYF. DNA for the CDR3: TGTGCCAGTAGTATAACTGTTGGGGACATTCAGTACTTC.

The rearrangement links TRBV27 to TRBJ1-5; no clear D. V was pared by 2 bases and J by 5 bases, with 10 bases between. CDR1 and CDR2 from the germline V gene are MNHEY and SMNVEV (reference sequence). The CDR3 covers 14 residues. The chain's CDR3 is CASSLRQPYQPQHF. In DNA, the CDR3 is TGTGCCAGCAGTTTAAGGCAACCCTATCAGCCCCAGCATTTT.

The chain combines TRBV4-1 with TRBJ2-7, with 11 bases lining up with TRBD2. The CDR3 length is 16 residues. CDR1 and CDR2 from the germline V gene are MGHRA and YSYEKL. The junction had 12 bases not matched to a gene; V was cut back by 4 bases and J by 7 bases. DNA of the CDR3: TGCGCCAGCAGCCCCTCCCGACTAGCGGGATCGGGAGAGCAGTACTTC. This gives the protein CASSPSRLAGSGEQYF.